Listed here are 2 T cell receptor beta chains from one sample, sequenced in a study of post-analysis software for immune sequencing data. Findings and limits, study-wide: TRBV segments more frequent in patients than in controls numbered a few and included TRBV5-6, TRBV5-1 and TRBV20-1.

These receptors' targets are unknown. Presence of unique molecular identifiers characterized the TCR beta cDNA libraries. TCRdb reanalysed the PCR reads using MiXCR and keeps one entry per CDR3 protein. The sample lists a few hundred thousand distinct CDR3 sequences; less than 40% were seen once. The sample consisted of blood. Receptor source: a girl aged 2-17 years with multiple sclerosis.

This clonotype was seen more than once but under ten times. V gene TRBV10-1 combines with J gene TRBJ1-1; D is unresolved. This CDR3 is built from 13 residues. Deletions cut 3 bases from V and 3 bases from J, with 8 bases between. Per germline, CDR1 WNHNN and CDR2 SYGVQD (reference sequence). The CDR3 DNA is TGCGCCAGCAGTGACAATTTCGACACTGAAGCTTTCTTT. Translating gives CASSDNFDTEAFF.

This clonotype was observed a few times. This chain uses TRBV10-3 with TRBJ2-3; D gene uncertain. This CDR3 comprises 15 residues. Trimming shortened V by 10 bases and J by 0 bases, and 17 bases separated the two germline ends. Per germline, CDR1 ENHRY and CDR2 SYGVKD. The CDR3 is CATRRTEGSTDTQYF. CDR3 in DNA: TGTGCCACCCGAAGAACTGAAGGTAGCACAGATACGCAGTATTTT.